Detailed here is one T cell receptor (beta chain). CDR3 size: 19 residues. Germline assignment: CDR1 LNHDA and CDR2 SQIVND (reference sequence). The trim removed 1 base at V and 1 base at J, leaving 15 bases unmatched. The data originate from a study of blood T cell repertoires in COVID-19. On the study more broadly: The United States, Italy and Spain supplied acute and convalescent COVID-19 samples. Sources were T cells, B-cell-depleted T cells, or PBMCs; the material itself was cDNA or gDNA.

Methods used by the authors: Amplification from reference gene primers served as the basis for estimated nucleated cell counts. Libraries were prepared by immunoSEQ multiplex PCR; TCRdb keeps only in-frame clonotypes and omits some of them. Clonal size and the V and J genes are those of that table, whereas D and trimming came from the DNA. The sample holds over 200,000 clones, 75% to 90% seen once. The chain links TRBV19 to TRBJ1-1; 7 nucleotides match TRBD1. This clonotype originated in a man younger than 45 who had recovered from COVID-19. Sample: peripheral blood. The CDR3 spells CASSIVPVGGTVPNTEAFF. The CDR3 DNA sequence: TGTGCCAGTAGTATAGTCCCGGTAGGGGGCACGGTACCGAACACTGAAGCTTTCTTT.